These 26 T cell receptor beta chains were sequenced from one sample in a study of blood T cells in healthy people across ages (dated by TCRdb to between 2014 and 2016). Receptors were amplified or captured by 5' RACE. For sequencing, an Illumina HiSeq 2500 was employed. A second PCR of about 6 to 11 cycles was performed with a sample-barcoded 5' primer and a J-beta primer mix. Starting from the raw public reads, TCRdb applied fastp trimming at Q25, assembled clones with MiXCR and retained in-frame beta chains. Identical CDR3 protein sequences are pooled into one entry, listed with their most common genes and DNA. For this sample the table gives more than 600,000 distinct CDR3 sequences, of which roughly 25% were detected only once. The ten largest make up 9% to 9.5% of the sample. The sample was also linked to a second study, of T cells of mothers and their children.

Sequencing was performed on blood. These receptors originate from a boy aged 5-17 years in good health.

In its sample, this clonotype was seen a few times. The V call is TRBV6-6, the J call TRBJ2-5; D is undetermined. The end of the DNA is better explained by TRBJ2-1, so the J call may be wrong. This CDR3 has 11 residues. Germline lookup yields CDR1 MNHNY and CDR2 SVGAGI (reference sequence). The CDR3 region has the DNA TGTGCCAGCAGTCCCCTGACTGAGCAGTTCTTC. This translates into CASSPLTEQFF.

This clonotype was seen more than once but under ten times. The chain links TRBV12-3 or TRBV12-4 to TRBJ2-3; 12 positions match TRBD2. The CDR3 length is 22 residues. After removal of 5 bases from V and 0 bases from J, the junction contained 21 bases not matched to a gene. The CDR3: CASSPGGLAGIAHTTSTDTQYF. DNA of the CDR3: TGTGCCAGCAGTCCCGGGGGACTAGCGGGTATCGCCCACACTACTAGCACAGATACGCAGTATTTT.

This clonotype was detected a few times. The CDR3 sequence: CASSLAPTSSYEQYF. In DNA, the CDR3 is TGTGCCAGCAGCTTAGCGCCAACGAGCTCCTACGAGCAGTACTTC. The chain links TRBV7-9 to TRBJ2-7; D call uncertain. CDR3 length equals 15 residues. Germline values: CDR1 SEHNR, CDR2 FQNEAQ (reference sequence). V lost 0 bases and J lost 0, with 9 bases in between. Supplemented by reference TRBV7-9 and TRBJ2-7, the full variable domain reads DTGVSQNPRHKITKRGQNVTFRCDPISEHNRLYWYRQTLGQGPEFLTYFQNEAQLEKSRLLSDRFSAERPKGSFSTLEIQRTEQGDSAMYLCASSLAPTSSYEQYFGPGTRLTVT.

The chain links TRBV3-1 to TRBJ2-1, with TRBD2 matching over 9 bases. CDR1 and CDR2 from the germline V gene are LGHDT and YNNKEL (reference sequence). The length of the CDR3 is 16 residues. Trimming cost V 2 bases and J 8 bases; bases outside gene matches: 10. CDR3 DNA sequence: TGTGCCAGCAGCCAAATGGCTAGCGGGATTTTCTATGAGCAGTTCTTC. Translating it yields CASSQMASGIFYEQFF.

This clonotype was seen many times. The chain uses TRBV12-3 or TRBV12-4 and TRBJ2-5; D ambiguous. The assigned J gene may be wrong: the sequence end matches TRBJ2-7 better. CDR3 length: 12 residues. For the CDR3, the DNA is TGTGCCAGCAGTGCATCATCCTACGAGCAGTACTTC. Protein sequence: CASSASSYEQYF.

This clonotype has a handful of counts. The V and J genes are TRBV15 and TRBJ2-2; possibly TRBD1 or TRBD2 for D (6 bases each). With 0 bases removed from V and 3 bases from J, the gap between germline ends came to 14 bases. Germline V gives CDR1 LNHNV, CDR2 YYDKDF (reference sequence). The CDR3 is 17 amino acids. The CDR3 DNA sequence: TGTGCCACCAGCAGAGAGCCGGGGGCCCCCTACACCGGGGAGCTGTTTTTT. Translation: CATSREPGAPYTGELFF. The whole variable domain, filled in from reference TRBV15 and TRBJ2-2, reads DAMVIQNPRYQVTQFGKPVTLSCSQTLNHNVMYWYQQKSSQAPKLLFHYYDKDFNNEADTPDNFQSRRPNTSFCFLDIRSPGLGDTAMYLCATSREPGAPYTGELFFGEGSRLTVL.

This clonotype was observed a handful of times. The chain recombines TRBV19 with TRBJ2-7; D is uncertain. The CDR3 runs 13 residues. Germline V gene data show CDR1 as LNHDA and CDR2 as SQIVND (reference sequence). Trimming left V 2 bases short and J 2 bases short, with 7 bases between. CDR3 protein: CASSIIPAYEQYF. CDR3 nucleotides: TGTGCCAGTAGTATAATCCCAGCCTACGAGCAGTACTTC.

This clonotype was seen once. CDR3 region: CASRRVIGEQYF. CDR3 coding DNA: TGTGCCAGCAGGCGCGTAATCGGCGAGCAGTACTTC. The chain joins TRBV7-2 to TRBJ2-7, with D hard to call. The germline V gene encodes CDR1 SGHTA and CDR2 FQGNSA. Trimming shortened V by 6 bases and J by 6 bases, and 12 bases separated the two germline ends. CDR3 size: 12 residues.

The chain is built from TRBV5-1 and TRBJ2-7, with D possibly being TRBD1 (5 bases). The CDR3 extends over 13 amino acids. V was pared by 4 bases and J by 2 bases, with 10 bases between. CDR1 SGHRS and CDR2 YFSETQ come from the germline V gene. DNA of the CDR3: TGCGCCAGCAGCCACGACAGTGCCTACGAGCAGTACTTC. As protein: CASSHDSAYEQYF.

CDR3 sequence (DNA): TGTGCCAGCAGCTTTGGACCCGGACCCCAGCATTTT. As protein: CASSFGPGPQHF. The chain is built from TRBV13 and TRBJ1-5; D ambiguous. The V gene's germline CDR1 is PRHDT and CDR2 FYEKMQ (reference sequence). The CDR3 contains 12 residues. V shed 3 bases and J shed 10 bases, with 10 bases lying between them.

The chain combines TRBV10-3 with TRBJ2-5; 9 positions match TRBD1. The tail of the sequence fits TRBJ2-7 better, so the J call may be wrong. Germline CDR1 and CDR2: ENHRY and SYGVKD. The CDR3 loop spans 13 amino acids. The CDR3 here is CAITGQGIFEQYF. The CDR3 coding sequence is TGTGCCATCACGGGACAGGGAATCTTCGAGCAGTACTTC.

This clonotype was seen more than once but under ten times. This sequence joins TRBV7-9 and TRBJ2-3; 10 bases are a match to TRBD2. This CDR3 contains 15 residues. Looked up from germline, CDR1 is SEHNR and CDR2 is FQNEAQ (reference sequence). Losses at the gene ends were 5 bases for V and 3 bases for J; bases not matched to a gene: 5. The CDR3 is CASSDPGLATDTQYF. CDR3 sequence (DNA): TGTGCCAGCAGCGACCCGGGACTAGCGACAGATACGCAGTATTTT.

The chain combines TRBV7-2 with TRBJ2-5; D unclear. The end of the DNA is better explained by TRBJ2-7, so the J call may be wrong. Germline-derived CDR1 and CDR2 are SGHTA and FQGNSA. The CDR3 covers 14 residues. Here the CDR3 DNA reads TGTGCCAGCAGCCATCCCTTCCAGCCCTACGAGCAGTACTTC. This sequence encodes CASSHPFQPYEQYF.

The chain is built from TRBV7-6 and TRBJ2-5; TRBD1 might be the D (6 bases). Deletions cut 6 bases from V and 4 bases from J, with 18 bases between. From germline, CDR1 is SGHVS and CDR2 FNYEAQ. This CDR3 has 15 amino acids. The CDR3, as DNA: TGTGCCAGCAGGCCCCGTCGGACAGCGCTAGAGACCCAGTACTTC. It codes for CASRPRRTALETQYF. Variable domain in full (rest from reference TRBV7-6 and TRBJ2-5): GAGVSQSPRYKVTKRGQDVALRCDPISGHVSLYWYRQALGQGPEFLTYFNYEAQQDKSGLPNDRFSAERPEGSISTLTIQRTEQRDSAMYRCASRPRRTALETQYFGPGTRLLVL.

The chain couples TRBV28 to TRBJ1-4, with D maybe TRBD1 (5 bases). This CDR3 is built from 15 residues. The V gene's germline CDR1 is MDHEN and CDR2 SYDVKM. Trimming cost V 10 bases and J 8 bases, with 23 bases left between them. CDR3 sequence: CATLRLGGGREKLFF. The CDR3 bases are TGTGCCACACTCCGGCTTGGGGGGGGAAGAGAAAAACTGTTTTTT.

V is TRBV7-3 and J is TRBJ2-1, with 8 positions matching TRBD2. CDR1 is SGHTA and CDR2 is FQGTGA in the germline V gene. V shed 3 bases, J shed 5 bases, and the junction held 6 bases outside the gene matches. CDR3 length: 15 residues. The CDR3 DNA reads TGTGCCAGCAGCTTCTCAGCGGGGGTGGACAATGAGCAGTTCTTC. Amino acid sequence: CASSFSAGVDNEQFF.

This chain connects TRBV20-1 to TRBJ2-3; 7 bases fit TRBD2. The CDR3 consists of 17 residues. The junction had 13 bases not matched to a gene; V was cut back by 2 bases and J by 2 bases. Germline CDR1 DFQATT, CDR2 SNEGSKA (reference sequence). Here the CDR3 DNA reads TGCAGTGCTAGACCCTTTTGGCTAGCGGAATACACAGATACGCAGTATTTT. Its translation: CSARPFWLAEYTDTQYF.

This clonotype was counted a few times. At one end, the junction sequence differs from germline, possibly due to a read error. The chain couples TRBV13 to TRBJ2-1; 9 nucleotides agree with TRBD2. The CDR3 is made up of 15 amino acids. Germline CDR1 and CDR2: PRHDT and FYEKMQ (reference sequence). The CDR3 loop reads CAGSSGTSFYNEQFF. For the CDR3, the DNA is TGTGCCGGCAGTTCCGGGACTAGCTTTTACAATGAGCAGTTCTTC. Using reference TRBV13 and TRBJ2-1 for the parts outside the CDR3, the full variable domain is AAGVIQSPRHLIKEKRETATLKCYPIPRHDTVYWYQQGPGQDPQFLISFYEKMQSDKGSIPDRFSAQQFSDYHSELNMSSLELGDSALYFCAGSSGTSFYNEQFFGPGTRLTVL.

This clonotype showed up just a few times. The chain links TRBV20-1 to TRBJ2-7; TRBD1 agrees at 7 bases. There are 15 residues in the CDR3. Germline V gene data show CDR1 as DFQATT and CDR2 as SNEGSKA (reference sequence). J was trimmed by 4 bases and V by 0 bases; bases with no gene match: 9. The CDR3 nucleotides are TGCAGTGCTAGAGATCAAAGACAGGGTCGGTACGAGCAGTACTTC. It yields the protein CSARDQRQGRYEQYF.

The chain is built from TRBV20-1 and TRBJ2-3; 8 bases are a match to TRBD2. The V and J ends lost 0 bases and 6 bases, in that order; junction bases with no gene match: 8. Per germline, CDR1 DFQATT and CDR2 SNEGSKA (reference sequence). The CDR3 has 15 residues. For the CDR3, the DNA is TGCAGTGCTAGAGAACTAGCGGTGTTTCAGGATACGCAGTATTTT. Translated: CSARELAVFQDTQYF.

The rearrangement uses TRBV7-9 and TRBJ2-2, with D possibly being TRBD1 (5 bases). Trimming removed 4 bases from V and 4 bases from J, with 19 bases in between. The CDR3 totals 17 residues. Germline values: CDR1 SEHNR, CDR2 FQNEAQ (reference sequence). The CDR3 loop reads CASSSLLAGPSTGELFF. CDR3 bases: TGTGCCAGCAGCTCCCTTTTGGCAGGGCCTTCCACCGGGGAGCTGTTTTTT.

This chain links TRBV28 with TRBJ1-1, with 7 bases aligning to TRBD1. CDR1 and CDR2 from the germline V gene are MDHEN and SYDVKM. J lost 4 bases, V lost 6 bases, and 5 bases had no gene match. This CDR3 contains 13 residues. The CDR3 region has the DNA TGTGCCAGCAGACACAGGGGAAGCACTGAAGCTTTCTTT. Its protein is CASRHRGSTEAFF.

The gene calls are TRBV6-4 and TRBJ2-6, with 7 bases fitting TRBD1. The V gene end was trimmed by 6 bases and the J gene end by 1 base; junction bases not matched to a gene: 3. The CDR3 runs to 15 residues. The germline V gene encodes CDR1 MRHNA and CDR2 SNTAGT. For the CDR3, the DNA is TGTGCCAGCAGACAGACAGGGTCTGGGGCCAACGTCCTGACTTTC. Protein sequence: CASRQTGSGANVLTF.

This clonotype was observed a few times. This chain uses TRBV29-1 with TRBJ2-1; TRBD2 matches at 10 bases. V shed 3 bases and J 0 bases; nucleotides not matched to a gene: 8. From germline, CDR1 is SQVTM and CDR2 ANQGSEA. CDR3 length: 17 residues. CDR3 DNA: TGCAGCGTTGAGGAGCTAGCGGGGGCCAACTCCTACAATGAGCAGTTCTTC. Protein sequence: CSVEELAGANSYNEQFF.

The chain links TRBV29-1 to TRBJ2-5; D remains unclear. The CDR3 has 12 residues. The V end lost 3 bases, the J end lost 4 bases, and 9 bases lay between the germline ends. Germline lookup yields CDR1 SQVTM and CDR2 ANQGSEA. CDR3 sequence reads: CSVDGNTETQYF. DNA of the CDR3: TGCAGCGTTGATGGAAACACAGAGACCCAGTACTTC.

The chain recombines TRBV7-9 with TRBJ2-3; D gene uncertain. The CDR3 loop spans 14 amino acids. Trimming left V 5 bases short and J 1 base short, with 10 bases between. Per the germline V gene, CDR1 is SEHNR and CDR2 is FQNEAQ (reference sequence). The CDR3 reads CASSPPGRTDTQYF. The CDR3 region has the DNA TGTGCCAGCAGCCCTCCTGGGCGCACAGATACGCAGTATTTT.